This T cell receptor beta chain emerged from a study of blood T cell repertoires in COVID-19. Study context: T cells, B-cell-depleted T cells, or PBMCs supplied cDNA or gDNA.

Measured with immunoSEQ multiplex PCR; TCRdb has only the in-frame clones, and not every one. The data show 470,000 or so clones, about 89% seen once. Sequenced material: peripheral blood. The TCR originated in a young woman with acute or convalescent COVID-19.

CDR3 bases: TGTGCCAGCAGCTCCTACCTACAGGGGATCGCGGCCTATAATTCACCCCTCCACTTT. Its protein is CASSSYLQGIAAYNSPLHF. V gene TRBV5-5 combines with J gene TRBJ1-6; 7 bases are shared with TRBD1. J was trimmed by 2 bases and V by 3 bases; bases with no gene match: 14. The CDR3 has 19 residues. Germline V gene sequence: CDR1 SGHKS, CDR2 YYEKEE (reference sequence). Full variable domain (outside the CDR3, taken from reference TRBV5-5 and TRBJ1-6): DAGVTQSPTHLIKTRGQQVTLRCSPISGHKSVSWYQQVLGQGPQFIFQYYEKEERGRGNFPDRFSARQFPNYSSELNVNALLLGDSALYLCASSSYLQGIAAYNSPLHFGNGTRLTVT.